These T cell receptor beta chains were read from a single sample in a study of read filtering for tumor transcriptome and immune sequencing. MiXCR, applied by TCRdb to the reads, yields one record per CDR3 protein. Of approximately 140,000 distinct CDR3 sequences in the sample, roughly 13% were seen once. Sequenced input: a population of CD138-negative cells sorted from bone marrow. The receptors here all came from a donor at least 40 years old with multiple myeloma. CDR3s include the opening cysteine and the closing phenylalanine or tryptophan. D genes are given only for firm matches. Rows give clone size only sometimes, using once, few, many, or a class for an expanded clone.

D gene	V gene	clone size	J gene	CDR3 DNA	CDR3 protein
NA	TRBV20-1	many	TRBJ1-5	TGCAGTGCTAGTGCGGGTTACAATCAGCCCCAGCATTTT	CSASAGYNQPQHF
NA	TRBV4-1	NA	TRBJ1-1	TGCGCCAGCAGCCAAGCCGGCGGACAGCTCCCTGAAGCTTTCTTT	CASSQAGGQLPEAFF
NA	TRBV29-1	NA	TRBJ1-2	TGCAGCGTTGTTAACGCGGACGTCCCGGGGAGTGGCTACACCTTC	CSVVNADVPGSGYTF
NA	TRBV6-1	many	TRBJ2-3	TGTGCCAGCACTAACGACGGCGATACGCAGTATTTT	CASTNDGDTQYF
NA	TRBV29-1	many	TRBJ2-3	TGCAGCGCCGGTTGGGGGGCGGAGGCCACAGATACGCAGTATTTT	CSAGWGAEATDTQYF
TRBD1	TRBV12-3/TRBV12-4	NA	TRBJ1-2	TGTGCCAGCAGTTTTCGACGGACAGGCACACACCGTGGCTACACCTTC	CASSFRRTGTHRGYTF
NA	TRBV5-6	many	TRBJ1-2	TGTGCCAGCCTGGACGCGGGTAAGGACTATGGCTACACCTTC	CASLDAGKDYGYTF
TRBD1	TRBV6-2/TRBV6-3	NA	TRBJ1-5	TGTGCCAGCAGTTGGACAGGGCCCTATAGCAATCAGCCCCAGCATTTT	CASSWTGPYSNQPQHF
TRBD2	TRBV5-6	many	TRBJ2-7	TGTGCCAGCAGCTCGACTAGCGGGGGTTACGAGCAGTACTTC	CASSSTSGGYEQYF
TRBD2	TRBV5-1	many	TRBJ2-5	TGCGCCAGCAGCCCCGGCGGGAGGCGGCGAGAGACCCAGTACTTC	CASSPGGRRRETQYF
NA	TRBV29-1	many	TRBJ1-2	TGCAGCTTTGGGGTAGCCTACTATGGCTACACCTTC	CSFGVAYYGYTF
TRBD1	TRBV12-3/TRBV12-4	many	TRBJ2-3	TGTGCCAGCAGTTCGAGGACAGGGGAGAGAGCAGATACGCAGTATTTT	CASSSRTGERADTQYF
NA	TRBV11-2	few	TRBJ2-1	TGTGCCAGCAGCTTAGACGTCCGCAGGAATGAGCAGTTCTTC	CASSLDVRRNEQFF
NA	TRBV12-3/TRBV12-4	many	TRBJ1-2	TGTGCCAGCAGTTTCGGCAGGAGCTATGGCTACACCTTC	CASSFGRSYGYTF
NA	TRBV5-1	many	TRBJ2-1	TGCGCCAGCAGCCTCCACAATGAGCAGTTCTTC	CASSLHNEQFF
TRBD1	TRBV19	many	TRBJ2-1	TGTGCCAGTAGTGGGACAGGGGGCACCTACAATGAGCAGTTCTTC	CASSGTGGTYNEQFF
TRBD2	TRBV7-3	many	TRBJ2-1	TGTGCCAGCAGCTTAACGGTGGGAGGGCCCGAGGGTGAGCAGTTCTTC	CASSLTVGGPEGEQFF
NA	TRBV20-1	many	TRBJ2-5	TGCAGTGCTAGAGTTTCCCAGGACGGCCCAGGGACCCAGTACTTC	CSARVSQDGPGTQYF
NA	TRBV7-9	many	TRBJ2-1	TGTGCCAGCAGCCACGTCTCACCCCGTGAGCAGTTCTTC	CASSHVSPREQFF
TRBD1	TRBV10-3	NA	TRBJ2-5	TGTGCCATCAGAGGGGACAGTCCAGAGACCCAGTACTTC	CAIRGDSPETQYF
NA	TRBV9	NA	TRBJ1-2	TGTGCCAGCAGCGTAGGTCATACCCTGGGCTTCTATGGCTACACCTTC	CASSVGHTLGFYGYTF
TRBD1	TRBV12-3/TRBV12-4	few	TRBJ2-6	TGTGCCAGCAGTCCCGGGACAGGGAGTGGGGCCAACGTCCTGACTTTC	CASSPGTGSGANVLTF
NA	TRBV2	many	TRBJ2-5	TGTGCCAGCAGGAGAGACAGAGAGACCCAGTACTTC	CASRRDRETQYF
NA	TRBV29-1	many	TRBJ1-1	TGCAGCGCTGGTCCCGGGTTGAACACTGAAGCTTTCTTT	CSAGPGLNTEAFF
NA	TRBV28	many	TRBJ2-1	TGTGCCAGCAGTTCGGGACTGAGAGGGAATGAGCAGTTCTTC	CASSSGLRGNEQFF
NA	TRBV20-1	many	TRBJ1-1	TGCAGTGCTAGAGGTCCCCGGAACACTGAAGCTTTCTTT	CSARGPRNTEAFF
TRBD2	TRBV6-6	NA	TRBJ2-1	TGTGCCAGCACCGTTAGCGGGAGGGCCGACAATGAGCAGTTCTTC	CASTVSGRADNEQFF
NA	TRBV5-6	many	TRBJ2-6	TGTGCCTCAAAGGGGGCTGGGGCCAACGTCCTGACTTTC	CASKGAGANVLTF
NA	TRBV27	NA	TRBJ2-2	TGTGCCAGCAGTTTCGGGGGCACCCGGGAGCTGTTTTTT	CASSFGGTRELFF
TRBD1	TRBV27	NA	TRBJ2-2	TGTGCCAGCAGTCCGCAACAGGGGTCCAACACCGGGGAGCTGTTTTTT	CASSPQQGSNTGELFF
NA	TRBV6-5	many	TRBJ2-1	TGTGCCAGCAGTTACTCGCCGGAGGCGTTCTACAATGAGCAGTTCTTC	CASSYSPEAFYNEQFF
NA	TRBV11-2	few	TRBJ1-4	TGTGCCAGCAGCTTAGCCCCCGGAAAACTGTTTTTT	CASSLAPGKLFF
NA	TRBV7-3	few	TRBJ1-1	TGTGCCAGCAGCTCGACAGGCACTGAAGCTTTCTTT	CASSSTGTEAFF
TRBD2	TRBV12-3/TRBV12-4	NA	TRBJ2-1	TGTGCCAGCAGACCTCGCCTAGCGGGATCCCACAATGAGCAGTTCTTC	CASRPRLAGSHNEQFF
NA	TRBV12-3/TRBV12-4	many	TRBJ2-3	TGTGCCAGCAGCCGGCGAGATACGCAGTATTTT	CASSRRDTQYF
TRBD2	TRBV5-5	many	TRBJ2-3	TGTGCCAGCAGCTCGACTAGCGGGAATGGAGGTACAGATACGCAGTATTTT	CASSSTSGNGGTDTQYF
NA	TRBV29-1	many	TRBJ2-3	TGCAGCGTTGTACAGGGCCCAGATACGCAGTATTTT	CSVVQGPDTQYF
TRBD1	TRBV12-3/TRBV12-4	many	TRBJ2-3	TGTGCCAGCAGCCCCCGACAGGGGTTAGATACGCAGTATTTT	CASSPRQGLDTQYF
NA	TRBV29-1	NA	TRBJ2-7	TGCAGCGTTGGACGGGACGGTCGCTACGAGCAGTACTTC	CSVGRDGRYEQYF
TRBD1	TRBV7-9	many	TRBJ2-5	TGTGCCAGTGGAACCGGGACAGTCGAGACCCAGTACTTC	CASGTGTVETQYF
NA	TRBV19	NA	TRBJ1-5	TGTGCCAGTAGTATAGAAAAAAATCAGCCCCAGCATTTT	CASSIEKNQPQHF
NA	TRBV5-1	many	TRBJ2-2	TGCGCCAGCAGCCAGGGGAGTGCGAACACCGGGGAGCTGTTTTTT	CASSQGSANTGELFF
NA	TRBV13	many	TRBJ2-1	TGTGCCAGCAGCTTCCTAGGGGCTAGAGATTACAATGAGCAGTTCTTC	CASSFLGARDYNEQFF
TRBD1	TRBV10-3	many	TRBJ2-2	TGTGCCATCAGCCGGGACAGGGTCAACACCGGGGAGCTGTTTTTT	CAISRDRVNTGELFF
TRBD2	TRBV19	many	TRBJ2-7	TGTGCCAGTACCCCGACTAGCGGCCGCCCCTACGAGCAGTACTTC	CASTPTSGRPYEQYF
TRBD2	TRBV20-1	many	TRBJ2-1	TGCAGTGGAAAGGGCCTAGCGGGAGGTCTTAATGAGCAGTTCTTC	CSGKGLAGGLNEQFF
NA	TRBV18	many	TRBJ2-7	TGTGCCAGCTCACCGACCCGAGGGGGCGAGCAGTACTTC	CASSPTRGGEQYF
TRBD2	TRBV20-1	many	TRBJ2-5	TGCAGTGCTAGATCCCTAGCGGGGATCCAAGAGACCCAGTACTTC	CSARSLAGIQETQYF
NA	TRBV2	many	TRBJ1-4	TGTGCCAGCATTTCGGCATCCGCAACTAATGAAAAACTGTTTTTT	CASISASATNEKLFF
TRBD2	TRBV20-1	many	TRBJ2-3	TGCAGTGCTAGAGTTAGCGGGAGAGATACGCAGTATTTT	CSARVSGRDTQYF
NA	TRBV5-1	many	TRBJ2-2	TGCGCCAGCAGATTGGGGTGGACAAACCCCAACACCGGGGAGCTGTTTTTT	CASRLGWTNPNTGELFF
NA	TRBV19	many	TRBJ2-2	TGTGCCAGTAGTATCGGCAGCACCGGGGAGCTGTTTTTT	CASSIGSTGELFF
TRBD2	TRBV6-2/TRBV6-3	many	TRBJ2-1	TGTGCCAGCAGACAAGGACTAGCCGTAGTAGGGAATGAGCAGTTCTTC	CASRQGLAVVGNEQFF
TRBD2	TRBV5-1	many	TRBJ2-1	TGCGCCAGCAGCCAGGTTCCGGGGTTTGTAGCGGGAGAAGTGGGTGAGCAGTTCTTC	CASSQVPGFVAGEVGEQFF
NA	TRBV6-5	NA	TRBJ2-5	TGTGCCAGCAGTTCGGGATTGCGACAAGAGACCCAGTACTTC	CASSSGLRQETQYF
NA	TRBV5-4	many	TRBJ2-7	TGTGCCAGCAGCTCCCGGGATATCCCTAAGGGCGAGCAGTACTTC	CASSSRDIPKGEQYF
NA	TRBV6-5	many	TRBJ1-1	TGTGCCAGCAGTTACGGCGGGGACTTCACTGAAGCTTTCTTT	CASSYGGDFTEAFF